The 24 T cell receptor beta chains below all came from one sample that was sequenced in a study of T-cell memory formation after mild COVID-19. Each CDR3 protein is one row after TCRdb ran MiXCR on the 5' RACE reads. The table shows about 130,000 distinct CDR3 sequences, with roughly 6% occurring only once. The specimen sequenced was PBMCs or a T cell subset sorted from them (not recorded which). Receptors were obtained from an adult woman who had mild COVID-19 (a few samples of this study predate the infection). Cell type and time point are not known.

This clonotype showed up just a few times. V is TRBV20-1 and J is TRBJ1-1; D unclear. Germline lookup yields CDR1 DFQATT and CDR2 SNEGSKA (reference sequence). This CDR3 contains 14 residues. Deletions cut 0 bases from V and 0 bases from J, with 8 bases between. The CDR3 DNA sequence: TGCAGTGCTAGAGATCCAAAGCTGAACACTGAAGCTTTCTTT. This translates into CSARDPKLNTEAFF.

At least ten counts were recorded for this clonotype. The J gene is TRBJ1-2, the V gene TRBV12-3 or TRBV12-4; TRBD1 aligns across 8 bases. Trimming at V came to 7 bases and at J to 8 bases, leaving 18 bases not matched to a gene. The CDR3 covers 16 residues. The CDR3 sequence is CASTLYGTGRLGGYTF. The CDR3 bases are TGTGCCAGCACCCTTTACGGGACAGGTCGTTTAGGGGGCTACACCTTC.

This clonotype occurred a few times. The rearrangement joins TRBV3-1 to TRBJ2-7; unclear D gene. CDR3 size: 13 residues. Germline-derived CDR1 and CDR2 are LGHDT and YNNKEL (reference sequence). Trimming took off 4 bases at V and 6 bases at J, with 13 bases between the two ends. The CDR3: CASSRFAVSEQYF. The CDR3, as DNA: TGTGCCAGCAGCCGCTTCGCGGTCTCCGAGCAGTACTTC.

The CDR3 DNA is TGTGCCAGCAGTTTGGACCGCCGTTCTAGCGGGAGGTTTAGCACAGATACGCAGTATTTT. Protein sequence: CASSLDRRSSGRFSTDTQYF. The rearrangement uses TRBV27 and TRBJ2-3, with 11 bases matching TRBD2. The V segment lost 3 bases and the J segment 0 bases; nucleotides outside the gene matches: 14. The CDR3 has 20 amino acids. Looked up from germline, CDR1 is MNHEY and CDR2 is SMNVEV (reference sequence).

This clonotype was observed at least ten times. This chain uses TRBV7-9 with TRBJ1-1; D call uncertain. The CDR3 spans 11 residues. Germline CDR1 and CDR2: SEHNR and FQNEAQ (reference sequence). V lost 2 bases to trimming and J lost 6 bases, with 4 bases between them. CDR3 loop: CASSLMAEAFF. In DNA form, the CDR3 reads TGTGCCAGCAGCTTAATGGCTGAAGCTTTCTTT.

The gene calls are TRBV12-3 or TRBV12-4 and TRBJ2-3; 9 bases agree with TRBD1. The CDR3 sequence is 16 residues long. J was trimmed by 2 bases and V by 4 bases; bases with no gene match: 7. The CDR3 loop is CASSSPGTGLTDTQYF. CDR3 nucleotides: TGTGCCAGCAGTTCCCCCGGGACAGGGCTCACAGATACGCAGTATTTT.

This clonotype has just a few counts. The rearrangement uses TRBV5-6 and TRBJ2-7; 9 nucleotides line up with TRBD1. J gave up 7 bases and V 1 base, and 15 bases lay outside the gene matches. Per germline, CDR1 SGHDT and CDR2 YYEEEE. This CDR3 has 17 residues. The CDR3 nucleotides read TGTGCCAGCAGCTTGAGGGGGTGGGGACAGGGAGGTCGGGAGCAGTACTTC. Its protein is CASSLRGWGQGGREQYF.

This clonotype has more than one count but fewer than ten. The chain carries TRBV20-1 and TRBJ2-1; tentatively, D is TRBD1 or TRBD2 (7 bases each). Trimming pared 4 bases from V and 1 base from J, leaving 14 bases between. This CDR3 contains 15 residues. From germline, CDR1 is DFQATT and CDR2 SNEGSKA (reference sequence). The CDR3 here is CSAMAGGGSYNEQFF. The DNA for the CDR3 is TGCAGTGCTATGGCAGGGGGGGGATCCTACAATGAGCAGTTCTTC.

This clonotype was seen a handful of times. The V call is TRBV9, the J call TRBJ2-3; 8 bases line up with TRBD2. Germline-derived CDR1 and CDR2 are SGDLS and YYNGEE. There are 17 residues in the CDR3. After removal of 4 bases from V and 4 bases from J, the junction contained 14 bases not matched to a gene. The CDR3 sequence is CASSTQNGGATSDTQYF. In nucleotides, the CDR3 is TGTGCCAGCAGCACACAAAACGGGGGGGCAACTTCAGATACGCAGTATTTT.

Ten or more counts support this clonotype. CDR3 in amino acids: CASSFRPGGLSDEQFF. The CDR3 DNA sequence: TGTGCCAGCAGTTTTCGGCCGGGGGGCCTTAGCGATGAGCAGTTCTTC. The rearrangement joins TRBV6-5 to TRBJ2-1, with D possibly being TRBD2 (7 bases). V gave up 4 bases and J gave up 8 bases, with 21 bases separating them. CDR1 and CDR2 from the germline V gene are MNHEY and SVGAGI. This CDR3 is 16 amino acids long.

This clonotype was found many times. The J gene is TRBJ1-1, the V gene TRBV20-1, with D perhaps TRBD1 (6 bases). Germline V gene sequence: CDR1 DFQATT, CDR2 SNEGSKA (reference sequence). Trimming cost V 8 bases and J 3 bases, with 19 bases left between them. The CDR3 extends over 14 amino acids. Written as DNA, the CDR3 is TGCAGTTCCGGTCCTCCAGGGACACACACTGAAGCTTTCTTT. This gives the protein CSSGPPGTHTEAFF.

This clonotype counts as medium-sized. The chain uses TRBV7-2 and TRBJ2-5, with D possibly being TRBD1 (5 bases). The CDR3 has 13 residues. The germline CDR1 and CDR2 sequences are SGHTA and FQGNSA. V was cut by 5 bases and J by 0 bases, with 7 bases left in between. This CDR3 reads CASSPGYQETQYF. CDR3 bases: TGTGCCAGCAGCCCAGGGTACCAAGAGACCCAGTACTTC.

This clonotype was detected many times. The CDR3: CASSLLISYEQYF. CDR3 nucleotides: TGTGCCAGCAGCCTCCTTATTAGCTACGAGCAGTACTTC. The rearrangement joins TRBV27 to TRBJ2-7; no reliable D call. The ends were cut back, 6 bases at V and 3 bases at J, with 12 bases in the middle. There are 13 residues in the CDR3. Germline V gene data show CDR1 as MNHEY and CDR2 as SMNVEV (reference sequence).

This clonotype turned up a few times. V usage is TRBV7-9 and J usage is TRBJ1-1; D call uncertain. Trimming took off 7 bases at V and 5 bases at J, with 14 bases between the two ends. The V gene's germline CDR1 is SEHNR and CDR2 FQNEAQ (reference sequence). This CDR3 contains 13 residues. The CDR3 loop is CASIGVEGTEAFF. The CDR3, as DNA: TGTGCCAGCATTGGGGTTGAAGGGACTGAAGCTTTCTTT.

V and J are TRBV20-1 and TRBJ2-5; the D gene is possibly TRBD2 (6 bases). There are 22 residues in the CDR3. Deletions cut 6 bases from V and 1 base from J, with 39 bases between. Germline V CDR1 and CDR2: DFQATT, SNEGSKA (reference sequence). Here the CDR3 reads CSAPTPLLGSTSAPGGQETQYF. The CDR3 nucleotides are TGCAGTGCCCCGACACCCCTGCTAGGCTCGACTAGTGCACCCGGGGGCCAAGAGACCCAGTACTTC.

The gene calls are TRBV7-2 and TRBJ2-3; the match to TRBD1 covers 8 bases. This CDR3 comprises 15 residues. Germline CDR1 and CDR2: SGHTA and FQGNSA. V lost 2 bases to trimming and J lost 0 bases; unmatched junction nucleotides: 1. The CDR3 bases are TGTGCCAGCAGCTTAAGACAGGGGAGCACAGATACGCAGTATTTT. This gives the protein CASSLRQGSTDTQYF. The full variable domain, with the rest looked up from reference TRBV7-2 and TRBJ2-3, is GAGVSQSPSNKVTEKGKDVELRCDPISGHTALYWYRQSLGQGLEFLIYFQGNSAPDKSGLPSDRFSAERTGGSVSTLTIQRTQQEDSAVYLCASSLRQGSTDTQYFGPGTRLTVL.

This clonotype was detected many times. V gene TRBV7-3 combines with J gene TRBJ2-5; 7 nucleotides match TRBD1. The CDR3 sequence is 13 residues long. Germline CDR1 reads SGHTA; CDR2 reads FQGTGA. After removal of 2 bases from V and 3 bases from J, the junction contained 0 bases not matched to a gene. DNA of the CDR3: TGTGCCAGCAGCTTAGACAGGGAAGAGACCCAGTACTTC. This gives the protein CASSLDREETQYF.

The sample holds a few counts of this clonotype. V usage is TRBV4-1 and J usage is TRBJ2-6, with 7 positions matching TRBD1. CDR1 is MGHRA and CDR2 is YSYEKL in the germline V gene. This CDR3 spans 16 amino acids. CDR3 in DNA: TGCGCTACACGGGACAGTAGCTACTCTGGGGCCAACGTCCTGACTTTC. This gives the protein CATRDSSYSGANVLTF.

This chain joins TRBV29-1 and TRBJ2-5; TRBD1 might be the D (6 bases). V lost 8 bases and J lost 3, with 7 bases in between. Germline values: CDR1 SQVTM, CDR2 ANQGSEA. The CDR3 totals 10 residues. The CDR3 nucleotides read TGCAGCTCAGGGGAAGAGACCCAGTACTTC. Translating it yields CSSGEETQYF. The entire variable domain, with the rest obtained from reference TRBV29-1 and TRBJ2-5, is as follows: SAVISQKPSRDICQRGTSLTIQCQVDSQVTMMFWYRQQPGQSLTLIATANQGSEATYESGFVIDKFPISRPNLTFSTLTVSNMSPEDSSIYLCSSGEETQYFGPGTRLLVL.

This clonotype has a handful of counts. This chain joins TRBV20-1 and TRBJ1-5; possibly TRBD1 for D (6 bases). Germline CDR1 is DFQATT and CDR2 is SNEGSKA (reference sequence). The V and J ends lost 3 bases and 4 bases respectively, with 19 bases between them. The CDR3 runs 16 residues. CDR3 sequence (DNA): TGCAGTGCTAGTTACGTCGGGGGGCGTAAGAATCAGCCCCAGCATTTT. This gives the protein CSASYVGGRKNQPQHF.

This clonotype was detected only a few times. The chain has TRBV29-1 and TRBJ1-1; D unresolved. The CDR3 sequence is 12 residues long. The V gene lost 2 bases and the J gene lost 8 bases, with 12 bases spanning the gap. CDR1 SQVTM and CDR2 ANQGSEA come from the germline V gene. As DNA, the CDR3 is TGCAGCGTTGAAAGGTTGGAGGGCGAAGCTTTCTTT. It encodes CSVERLEGEAFF.

The genes are TRBV7-8 and TRBJ2-7; 10 bases fit TRBD2. The CDR3 runs 15 residues. Germline V gives CDR1 SGHVS, CDR2 FQNEAQ. V shed 0 bases, J shed 5 bases, and the junction held 4 bases outside the gene matches. DNA of the CDR3: TGTGCCAGCAGCTTAGCCTCTAGCGGGGGTCACGAGCAGTACTTC. It is translated as CASSLASSGGHEQYF.

There are a few counts of this clonotype. The chain carries TRBV20-1 and TRBJ2-6; TRBD1 aligns across 9 bases. The germline V gene has CDR1 DFQATT and CDR2 SNEGSKA (reference sequence). The CDR3 is made up of 16 amino acids. J was trimmed by 0 bases and V by 5 bases; bases with no gene match: 5. CDR3 protein: CSAGTGLYSGANVLTF. For the CDR3, the DNA is TGCAGTGCTGGGACAGGGCTTTACTCTGGGGCCAACGTCCTGACTTTC.

This clonotype was seen only a few times. The chain is built from TRBV7-2 and TRBJ2-3; D call uncertain. The CDR3 is made up of 11 amino acids. Germline CDR1 and CDR2: SGHTA and FQGNSA. Trimming took off 5 bases at V and 8 bases at J, with 8 bases between the two ends. This chain's CDR3 is CASSNVGTQYF. As DNA, the CDR3 is TGTGCCAGCAGCAATGTGGGTACGCAGTATTTT. The full variable domain, in which reference TRBV7-2 and TRBJ2-3 provide the parts outside the CDR3, is GAGVSQSPSNKVTEKGKDVELRCDPISGHTALYWYRQSLGQGLEFLIYFQGNSAPDKSGLPSDRFSAERTGGSVSTLTIQRTQQEDSAVYLCASSNVGTQYFGPGTRLTVL.